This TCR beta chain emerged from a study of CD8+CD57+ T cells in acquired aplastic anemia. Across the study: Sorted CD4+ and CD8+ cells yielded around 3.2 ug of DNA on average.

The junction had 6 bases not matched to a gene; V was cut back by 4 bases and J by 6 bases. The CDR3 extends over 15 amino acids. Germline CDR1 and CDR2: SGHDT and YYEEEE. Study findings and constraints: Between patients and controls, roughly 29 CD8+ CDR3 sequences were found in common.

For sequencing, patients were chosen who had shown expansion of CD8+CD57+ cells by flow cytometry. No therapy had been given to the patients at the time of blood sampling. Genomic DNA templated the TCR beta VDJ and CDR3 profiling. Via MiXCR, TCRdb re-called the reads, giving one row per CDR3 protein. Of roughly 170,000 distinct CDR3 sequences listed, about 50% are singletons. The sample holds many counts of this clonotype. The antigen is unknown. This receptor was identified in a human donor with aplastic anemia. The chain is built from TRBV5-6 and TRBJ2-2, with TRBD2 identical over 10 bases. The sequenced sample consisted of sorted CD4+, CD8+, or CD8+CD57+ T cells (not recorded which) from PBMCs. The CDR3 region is CASSPGLARPGELFF. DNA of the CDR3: TGTGCCAGCAGCCCGGGACTAGCGAGGCCCGGGGAGCTGTTTTTT. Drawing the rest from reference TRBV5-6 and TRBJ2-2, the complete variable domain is DAGVTQSPTHLIKTRGQQVTLRCSPKSGHDTVSWYQQALGQGPQFIFQYYEEEERQRGNFPDRFSGHQFPNYSSELNVNALLLGDSALYLCASSPGLARPGELFFGEGSRLTVL.